This TCR beta chain was sequenced for a study of T cells after yellow fever vaccination. Study-level information: It was SMART-Seq v4 Ultra Low Input that prepared the fractions with low cell numbers.

TCRdb re-analysed the 5' RACE reads in MiXCR, keeping a single row per CDR3 protein. The sample holds 500,000 to 650,000 distinct CDR3 sequences, less than 20% seen once. This clonotype was counted many times. Antigen: not known. General study findings and limits: Post-booster repertoires again held most primary-vaccination clones (about 96% CD4, roughly 88% CD8). The secondary response peaked faster, at day 5 versus 15, but was weaker.

Germline CDR1 is MNHEY and CDR2 is SVGAGI. This CDR3 spans 16 amino acids. Trimming removed 3 bases from V and 2 bases from J; junction bases left unmatched: 6. The sample consisted of PBMCs, taken more than 4 days after the first yellow fever vaccination. This clonotype originated in a man between 18 and 29 years old who received the YFV17D yellow fever vaccine. The rearrangement uses TRBV6-5 and TRBJ2-3; TRBD2 matches 9 bases. The CDR3 region is CASSYWLAGPTDTQYF. In DNA, the CDR3 is TGTGCCAGCAGTTATTGGCTAGCGGGGCCCACAGATACGCAGTATTTT.